This entry lists 9 T cell receptor beta chains sequenced from one sample in a study of cytomegalovirus exposure and HLA in healthy donors. Researchers ran the PCR with 60 Vbeta and 13 Jbeta primers. Using immunoSEQ multiplex PCR, the repertoire was profiled, and TCRdb retains in-frame clones only, with some absent. The sample yields approximately 200,000 clones, 65% to 85% seen once. The material sequenced was PBMCs. These receptors all stem from a woman in her twenties or thirties in good health and CMV-seropositive.

The chain uses TRBV5-4 and TRBJ2-1; 7 nucleotides match TRBD2. Germline V gives CDR1 SGHNT, CDR2 YYREEE (reference sequence). The ends lost 4 bases at V and 10 bases at J; junction bases unmatched: 17. This CDR3 is 16 amino acids long. The CDR3 sequence is CASSRGLAGSTGEQFF. The CDR3 DNA follows: TGTGCCAGCAGCCGGGGGTTAGCGGGTTCCACGGGGGAGCAGTTCTTC.

The chain recombines TRBV2 with TRBJ2-1; 10 bases align to TRBD2. Germline assignment: CDR1 SNHLY and CDR2 FYNNEI. V trimming: 7 bases; J trimming: 6 bases; junction bases outside the gene matches: 9. The CDR3 consists of 15 residues. The CDR3 sequence is CASNRQRGGLNEQFF. As DNA, the CDR3 is TGTGCCAGCAATCGCCAGCGGGGGGGCCTCAATGAGCAGTTCTTC.

This clone showed up just a few times. The chain joins TRBV5-1 to TRBJ1-2; D gene ambiguous. Trimming removed 0 bases at V and 3 bases at J, with 15 bases between. Per the germline V gene, CDR1 is SGHRS and CDR2 is YFSETQ. This CDR3 has 16 amino acids. CDR3 sequence: CASSLGFGNRDYGYTF. The CDR3 bases are TGCGCCAGCAGCTTGGGGTTCGGGAATAGGGACTATGGCTACACCTTC. Drawing the rest from reference TRBV5-1 and TRBJ1-2, the complete variable domain is KAGVTQTPRYLIKTRGQQVTLSCSPISGHRSVSWYQQTPGQGLQFLFEYFSETQRNKGNFPGRFSGRQFSNSRSEMNVSTLELGDSALYLCASSLGFGNRDYGYTFGSGTRLTVV.

The sample holds a few counts of this clone. This chain joins TRBV29-1 and TRBJ2-3; TRBD2 agrees at 11 bases. The CDR3 is 15 amino acids. Trimming cost V 7 bases and J 2 bases; bases outside gene matches: 8. Per the germline V gene, CDR1 is SQVTM and CDR2 is ANQGSEA. The CDR3 bases are TGCAGCGGGAGGCTTAGCGGGAGGGCCACAGATACGCAGTATTTT. This codes for CSGRLSGRATDTQYF.

This clone was counted a single time. The rearrangement joins TRBV7-2 to TRBJ1-1, with TRBD1 matching 9 bases. Trimming cost V 0 bases and J 4 bases; bases outside gene matches: 6. The germline gives CDR1 SGHTA, CDR2 FQGNSA. CDR3 length: 16 residues. In DNA form, the CDR3 reads TGTGCCAGCAGCTTAGCCGTTGGGACAGGGACCACTGAAGCTTTCTTT. It specifies CASSLAVGTGTTEAFF.

CDR3 protein: CASSQRERETQYF. Here the CDR3 DNA reads TGTGCCAGCAGCCAACGAGAGAGGGAGACCCAGTACTTC. The genes are TRBV14 and TRBJ2-5; D ambiguous. V lost 2 bases and J 5 bases, leaving 9 bases between the germline ends. The CDR3 has 13 residues. Germline lookup yields CDR1 SGHDN and CDR2 FVKESK. The complete variable domain, with remaining parts taken from reference TRBV14 and TRBJ2-5, reads EAGVTQFPSHSVIEKGQTVTLRCDPISGHDNLYWYRRVMGKEIKFLLHFVKESKQDESGMPNNRFLAERTGGTYSTLKVQPAELEDSGVYFCASSQRERETQYFGPGTRLLVL.

The chain employs TRBV10-3 and TRBJ2-2, with 10 bases identical to TRBD2. This CDR3 has 17 residues. The V gene end was trimmed by 8 bases and the J gene end by 5 bases; junction bases not matched to a gene: 14. Germline V lookup: CDR1 ENHRY, CDR2 SYGVKD. The CDR3 sequence is CAIGTGLADPGTGELFF. Here the CDR3 DNA reads TGTGCCATCGGGACCGGACTAGCGGACCCCGGGACCGGGGAGCTGTTTTTT.

This rearrangement joins TRBV19 to TRBJ1-2, with D maybe TRBD1 (5 bases). CDR3 size: 14 residues. V was cut by 3 bases and J by 8 bases, with 16 bases left in between. Germline CDR1 is LNHDA and CDR2 is SQIVND (reference sequence). The CDR3 here is CASSMSAGPGGYTF. The CDR3 nucleotides are TGTGCCAGTAGTATGAGTGCGGGACCTGGCGGCTACACCTTC.

The chain couples TRBV28 to TRBJ2-5; 7 bases fit TRBD1. CDR3 size: 15 residues. With 6 bases clipped from V and 0 bases from J, the junction kept 7 bases outside the gene matches. Per germline, CDR1 MDHEN and CDR2 SYDVKM. In nucleotides, the CDR3 is TGTGCCAGCAGCTATGGGACAGCGTACCAAGAGACCCAGTACTTC. Translating gives CASSYGTAYQETQYF.